This is a list of T cell receptor beta chains from one sample in a study of CD8+ T cells in alopecia areata. Clones were sequenced by immunoSEQ multiplex PCR, and TCRdb holds only the in-frame ones, with some missing. This table has 130,000 to 150,000 clones, 62% appearing once. Material: CD8+ T cells sorted from blood. Every receptor here comes from a human donor in good health. Each CDR3 is given with its conserved first and last residue. Each record gives: clone size, D gene, J gene, V gene, CDR3 DNA, CDR3 protein. The D gene is left open where the match is weak. Not all rows give a size; the values are once, few, many and, for expanded clones, a class.

-,-,TRBJ2-1,TRBV4-2,TGTGCCAGCAGCTCCTACAATGAGCAGTTCTTC,CASSSYNEQFF
-,TRBD2,TRBJ2-1,TRBV6-5,TGTGCCAGCAGCGCCGGACTAGCTCCCAATGAGCAGTTCTTC,CASSAGLAPNEQFF
-,-,TRBJ2-5,TRBV9,TGTGCCAGCAGCGTTGGCGGTGACGTTGAGACCCAGTACTTC,CASSVGGDVETQYF
many,-,TRBJ2-3,TRBV6-4,TGTGCCAGCAGTGACTCGAGTGGGGCCTCAGATACGCAGTATTTT,CASSDSSGASDTQYF
-,TRBD2,TRBJ2-3,TRBV4-1,TGCGCCAGCAGAAGGAAGCGGGAGGCTGGGGATACGCAGTATTTT,CASRRKREAGDTQYF
-,-,TRBJ1-1,TRBV10-3,TGTGCCATCAGCGTCGACCAGGTGACTGAAGCTTTCTTT,CAISVDQVTEAFF
-,-,TRBJ2-1,TRBV27,TGTGCCAGCAGGAATGGAGGGTTTGGAAATGAGCAGTTCTTC,CASRNGGFGNEQFF
-,TRBD2,TRBJ2-7,TRBV11-2,TGTGCCAGCAGCGATCTAGCGGGAGGGGTATACGAGCAGTACTTC,CASSDLAGGVYEQYF
-,TRBD1,TRBJ1-1,TRBV4-1,TGCGCCAGCAGCCACGGGACAGGGGGTGAAGCTTTCTTT,CASSHGTGGEAFF
many,TRBD1,TRBJ2-5,TRBV7-8,TGTGCCAGCAGCTGGGACAGGGCAGGGACCCAGTACTTC,CASSWDRAGTQYF
once,TRBD2,TRBJ2-1,TRBV5-1,TGCGCCAGCAGCTTATACGGGACTAGCTTCGTCGATGAGCAGTTCTTC,CASSLYGTSFVDEQFF
-,TRBD2,TRBJ2-7,TRBV6-6,TGTGCCAGCAGATGGACTAGCGGGAGGCCGATTGACGAGCAGTACTTC,CASRWTSGRPIDEQYF
once,TRBD1,TRBJ2-7,TRBV4-1,TGCGCCAGCGGGTCCACGACAGGGGCCTACGAGCAGTACTTC,CASGSTTGAYEQYF
-,-,TRBJ1-5,TRBV5-1,TGCGCCAGCAGCCCGACAGAGTCCAATCAGCCCCAGCATTTT,CASSPTESNQPQHF
few,-,TRBJ2-7,TRBV2,TGTGCCAGCAGGCCCCGGGACATCCGCTCCTCCGAGCAGTACTTC,CASRPRDIRSSEQYF
-,-,TRBJ2-7,TRBV5-6,TGTGCCAGCAGCTCCTATAGCTCCTACGAGCAGTACTTC,CASSSYSSYEQYF
-,-,TRBJ2-7,TRBV28,TGTGCCAGCAGTTTTGCCAGATTCTACTACGAGCAGTACTTC,CASSFARFYYEQYF
-,-,TRBJ2-1,TRBV29-1,TGCAGCGTTGCTAATGTTGAGCTGTACAATGAGCAGTTCTTC,CSVANVELYNEQFF
-,-,TRBJ1-2,TRBV9,TGTGCCAGCAGCAAAGGGACATATGGCTACACCTTC,CASSKGTYGYTF
many,TRBD2,TRBJ2-7,TRBV10-2,TGCGCCAGCGGTGACAGCGGGAGGGGTTACGAGCAGTACTTC,CASGDSGRGYEQYF
-,-,TRBJ1-2,TRBV5-1,TGCGCCAGCAGCTCCGTCCCGGGGGAGAACTATGGCTACACCTTC,CASSSVPGENYGYTF
-,-,TRBJ2-1,TRBV11-2,TGTGCCAGTCAGGGGGGCAATGAGCAGTTCTTC,CASQGGNEQFF
-,TRBD2,TRBJ2-7,TRBV27,TGTGCCACTAAGCGGGGGAGTACCTACGAGCAGTACTTC,CATKRGSTYEQYF
-,TRBD1,TRBJ2-4,TRBV11-2,TGTGCCAGCAGGGGACAGATAGCCAAAAACATTCAGTACTTC,CASRGQIAKNIQYF
-,-,TRBJ2-1,TRBV9,TGTGCCAGCGGAAAGGAGCAGTTCTTC,CASGKEQFF
-,-,TRBJ2-6,TRBV2,TGTGCCAGCAGTGAAACGCAAGGGCAGTACTCTGGGGCCAACGTCCTGACTTTC,CASSETQGQYSGANVLTF
few,-,TRBJ2-7,TRBV29-1,TGCAGCGTTTCTGTTGAAATCTACGAGCAGTACTTC,CSVSVEIYEQYF
once,-,TRBJ2-7,TRBV27,TGTGCCAGCAGTTACGGGCCCGAGCAGTACTTC,CASSYGPEQYF
-,-,TRBJ1-1,TRBV29-1,TGCAGCGTTGATGGGGGTCGCTCCATGAACACTGAAGCTTTCTTT,CSVDGGRSMNTEAFF
-,-,TRBJ2-3,TRBV4-2,TGTGCCAGCAGCCAAGATAGAGGCCTAGATACGCAGTATTTT,CASSQDRGLDTQYF
-,TRBD2,TRBJ2-7,TRBV5-4,TGTGCCAGCAGCTTGGAGGGACTAGCGGGAGCCCACGAGCAGTACTTC,CASSLEGLAGAHEQYF
-,-,TRBJ2-6,TRBV29-1,TGCAGCGTTGAAGAGGGGGTCTCTGGGGCCAACGTCCTGACTTTC,CSVEEGVSGANVLTF
-,TRBD1,TRBJ1-5,TRBV29-1,TGCAGCGCCAAGACAGGGGATCAGCCCCAGCATTTT,CSAKTGDQPQHF
-,-,TRBJ2-6,TRBV27,TGTGCCAGCAAGGGGTACGGTGGTGGGGCCAACGTCCTGACTTTC,CASKGYGGGANVLTF
-,-,TRBJ2-2,TRBV13,TGTGCCAGCAGGCTTCGTGGAGCTAGCGAAAAGAACACCGGGGAGCTGTTTTTT,CASRLRGASEKNTGELFF
-,TRBD1,TRBJ1-5,TRBV2,TGTGCCAGCAACACAGGGGGCGGTCAGCCCCAGCATTTT,CASNTGGGQPQHF
-,-,TRBJ2-4,TRBV27,TGTGCCAGCAGCCCCCCACGGGGAGTAGCCAAAAACATTCAGTACTTC,CASSPPRGVAKNIQYF
-,-,TRBJ2-3,TRBV9,TGTGCCAGCAGCGTAAGGCTAGGCCCTATGGGAGATACGCAGTATTTT,CASSVRLGPMGDTQYF
few,-,TRBJ2-7,TRBV29-1,TGCAGCGTTACCGGGAGAGACGAGCAGTACTTC,CSVTGRDEQYF
-,-,TRBJ1-1,TRBV25-1,TGTGCCAGCAGTCAGAGTACCCCTGAAGCTTTCTTT,CASSQSTPEAFF
few,TRBD2,TRBJ2-5,TRBV28,TGTGCCAGCAGTTCCGTACTAGCGGGAGTTATAGGGACCCAGTACTTC,CASSSVLAGVIGTQYF
-,-,TRBJ2-7,TRBV4-1,TGCGCCAGCAGTTCTAGCTCAGGGTACGAGCAGTACTTC,CASSSSSGYEQYF
-,TRBD1,TRBJ2-7,TRBV5-1,TGCGCCAGCAGCTCGCACAGGGGTTTGAGGGAGCAGTACTTC,CASSSHRGLREQYF
few,-,TRBJ2-1,TRBV5-4,TGTGCCAGCAGCACGGGGAGAAACGGCTACAATGAGCAGTTCTTC,CASSTGRNGYNEQFF
-,TRBD1,TRBJ2-7,TRBV5-6,TGTGCCAGCAGCTCCCTGGGACAGGGGAAGTTTTACGAGCAGTACTTC,CASSSLGQGKFYEQYF
once,TRBD2,TRBJ2-7,TRBV5-6,TGTGCCAGCAGCTTGGTACTAGCGGGAGTTGAGCAGTACTTC,CASSLVLAGVEQYF
few,-,TRBJ1-2,TRBV29-1,TGCAGCGTCCGGGTCCGCAGCGAGGGAGCTAACTATGGCTACACCTTC,CSVRVRSEGANYGYTF
few,-,TRBJ1-5,TRBV7-8,TGTGCCAGCAGCTTACAGGTGGGCTATAGCAATCAGCCCCAGCATTTT,CASSLQVGYSNQPQHF
few,-,TRBJ2-3,TRBV4-2,TGTGCCAGCAGCCAAGAAAGCGCTCGCACAGATACGCAGTATTTT,CASSQESARTDTQYF
-,-,TRBJ2-5,TRBV7-6,TGTGCCAGCAGCTCCTCGGAGACCCAGTACTTC,CASSSSETQYF
few,TRBD1,TRBJ1-2,TRBV28,TGTGCCAGCACCATAGACAGGGGAACTAACTATGGCTACACCTTC,CASTIDRGTNYGYTF
-,-,TRBJ2-2,TRBV28,TGTGCCAGCAGCCCTGGGCCCGGGGAGCTGTTTTTT,CASSPGPGELFF
-,-,TRBJ1-2,TRBV30,TGTGCCTGGAGTGACAGGGCCGGCTACACCTTC,CAWSDRAGYTF
-,TRBD1,TRBJ1-3,TRBV4-1,TGCGCCAGCAGCCAAGAAGGACAGGGGTCTGGAAACACCATATATTTT,CASSQEGQGSGNTIYF
-,-,TRBJ2-1,TRBV7-3,TGTGCCAGCAGCTTACCAGGGACCCATATTCACAATGAGCAGTTCTTC,CASSLPGTHIHNEQFF